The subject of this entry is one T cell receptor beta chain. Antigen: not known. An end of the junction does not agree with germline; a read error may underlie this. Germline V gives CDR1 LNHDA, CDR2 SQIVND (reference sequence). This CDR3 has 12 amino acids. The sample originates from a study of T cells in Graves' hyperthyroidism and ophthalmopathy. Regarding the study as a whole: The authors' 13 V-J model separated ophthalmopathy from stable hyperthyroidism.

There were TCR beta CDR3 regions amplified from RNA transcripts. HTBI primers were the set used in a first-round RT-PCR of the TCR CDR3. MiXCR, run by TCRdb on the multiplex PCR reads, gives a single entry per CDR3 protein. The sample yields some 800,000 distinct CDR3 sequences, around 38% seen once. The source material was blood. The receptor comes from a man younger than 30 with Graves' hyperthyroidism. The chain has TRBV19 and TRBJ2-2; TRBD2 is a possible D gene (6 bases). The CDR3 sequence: CASSFVTGGLFF. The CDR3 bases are TGTGCCAGTAGTTTCGTCACCGGGGGGCTGTTTTTT.